The T cell receptor (beta chain) under discussion was sequenced for a study of T cells in Graves' hyperthyroidism and ophthalmopathy. Concerning this clonotype itself: The conserved phenylalanine or tryptophan normally closing the CDR3 is absent here, so this likely arose from a read error. No DNA is shown, since the ends of the CDR3 on it are uncertain; the CDR3 is the one TCRdb lists.

RNA transcripts provided the source from which TCR beta CDR3 regions were amplified. The HTBI primer set was used in a first-round RT-PCR of the TCR CDR3. MiXCR, applied by TCRdb to the multiplex PCR reads, yields one record per CDR3 protein. The sample consists of a few hundred thousand distinct CDR3 sequences, 46% of them appearing once. Inclusive of both ends, the CDR3 amounts to 10 amino acids. Per the germline V gene, CDR1 is SGHVS and CDR2 is FQNEAQ. Across 18 months, stable Graves' hyperthyroidism was marked by no progression to ophthalmopathy. A patient was excluded if there was uncontrolled infection, other autoimmune disease, pregnancy or lactation.

The source material was peripheral blood or thyroid tissue (not recorded which). This TCR was recovered from a woman aged 18 to 35 with Graves' hyperthyroidism. The V gene is TRBV7-8, the J gene TRBJ2-2; the listed D gene, TRBD1, was not tested against the DNA. The CDR3 is CASSLYSGSL.